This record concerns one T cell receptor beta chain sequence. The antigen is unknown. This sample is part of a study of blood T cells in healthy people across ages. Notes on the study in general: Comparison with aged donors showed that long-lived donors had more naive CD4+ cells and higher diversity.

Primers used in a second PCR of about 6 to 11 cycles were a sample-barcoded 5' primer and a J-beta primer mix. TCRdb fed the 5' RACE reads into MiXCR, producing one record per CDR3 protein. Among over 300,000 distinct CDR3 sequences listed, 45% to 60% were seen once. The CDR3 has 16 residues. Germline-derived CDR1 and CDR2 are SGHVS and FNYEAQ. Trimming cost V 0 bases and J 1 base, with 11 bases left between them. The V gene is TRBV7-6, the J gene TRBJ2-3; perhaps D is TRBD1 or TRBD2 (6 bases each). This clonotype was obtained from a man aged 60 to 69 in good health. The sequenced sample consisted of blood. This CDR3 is CASSLASGARTDTQYF. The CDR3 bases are TGTGCCAGCAGCTTAGCGTCGGGGGCCCGCACAGATACGCAGTATTTT.